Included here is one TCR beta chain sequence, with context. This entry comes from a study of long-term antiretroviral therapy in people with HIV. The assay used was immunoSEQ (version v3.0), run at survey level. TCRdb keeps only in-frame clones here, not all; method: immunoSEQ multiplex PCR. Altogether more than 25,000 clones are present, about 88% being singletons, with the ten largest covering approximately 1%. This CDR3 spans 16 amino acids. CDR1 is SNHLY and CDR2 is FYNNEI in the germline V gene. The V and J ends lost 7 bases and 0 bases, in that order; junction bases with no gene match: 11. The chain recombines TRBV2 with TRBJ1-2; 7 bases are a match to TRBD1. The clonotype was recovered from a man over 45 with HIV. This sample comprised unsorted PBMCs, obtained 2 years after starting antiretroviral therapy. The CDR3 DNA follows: TGTGCCAGCATAGGTGGGACAGCATATCCTAACTATGGCTACACCTTC. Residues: CASIGGTAYPNYGYTF.